The sample holds one count of the clone carrying this TCR beta chain. V was pared by 1 base and J by 8 bases, with 9 bases between. The CDR3 is 13 amino acids. CDR1 is LNHNV and CDR2 is YYDKDF in the germline V gene (reference sequence). In the original workflow: The assay estimated nucleated cells by amplifying reference gene primers. Sequencing was performed with immunoSEQ multiplex PCR; in TCRdb, only in-frame clones are kept and a portion is missing. D and trimming come from the DNA, and the V and J calls and clone size come from that table. Of some 90,000 clones in the sample, roughly 89% were seen once. The record originates from a study of blood T cell repertoires in COVID-19. The wider study: COVID-19 samples, acute and convalescent, were from the United States, Italy and Spain. Sample material is recorded as cDNA or gDNA derived from T cells, B-cell-depleted T cells, or PBMCs.

This rearrangement joins TRBV15 to TRBJ2-4; the D is unclear. The receptor's source is a woman over 75 with active COVID-19. The sample was peripheral blood. The CDR3 here is CATSRAQGDIQYF. In DNA, the CDR3 is TGTGCCACCAGCAGAGCGCAAGGAGACATTCAGTACTTC.